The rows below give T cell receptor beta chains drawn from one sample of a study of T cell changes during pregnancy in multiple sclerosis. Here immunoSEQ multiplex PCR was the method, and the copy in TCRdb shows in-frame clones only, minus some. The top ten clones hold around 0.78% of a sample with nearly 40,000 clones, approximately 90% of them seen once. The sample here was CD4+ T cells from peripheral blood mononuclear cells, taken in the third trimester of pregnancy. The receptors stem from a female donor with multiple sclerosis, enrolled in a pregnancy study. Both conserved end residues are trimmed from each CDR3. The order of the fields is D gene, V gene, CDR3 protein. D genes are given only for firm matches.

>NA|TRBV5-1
ASSWSANTEAF
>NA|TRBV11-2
ASSLDSESTDTQY
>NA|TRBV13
ASSLTLGASTDTQY
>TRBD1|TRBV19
ASSRGQSYNEQF
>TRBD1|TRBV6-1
ASSGPGQGSTLAKNIQY
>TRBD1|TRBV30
AWSPGQGGNYGYT
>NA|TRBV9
ASSPRRMNTEAF
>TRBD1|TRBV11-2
ASSLDSGTGRLYEQY
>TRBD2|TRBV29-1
SVGAGKGTDTQY
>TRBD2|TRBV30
AWGGLAGADTQY
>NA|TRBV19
ASSSPGHSNQPQH
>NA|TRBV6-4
ASSVGPLSSYEQY
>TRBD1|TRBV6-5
ASSPSGTARQGVF
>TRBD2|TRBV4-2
ASSQDWRPSGRNEQF
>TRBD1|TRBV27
ASSWRTGREKLF
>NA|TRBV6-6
ASRLSGNEQF
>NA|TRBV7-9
ASSSRSSLETQY
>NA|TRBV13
ASSLRKGGGYT
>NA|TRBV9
ASSDMENTNYGYT
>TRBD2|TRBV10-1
ASSPSLAGGYEQY
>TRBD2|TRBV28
ASSSGLRTDTQY
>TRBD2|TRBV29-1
SVTPGLARYNEQF
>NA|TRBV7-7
ASSKTVLFTEAF
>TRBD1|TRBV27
ASSRQGAGGANVLT
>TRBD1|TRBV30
AWSGGTGSEKLF
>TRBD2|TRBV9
ASSVRGGNHETQY
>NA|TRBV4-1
ASSQDGGDHQPQH
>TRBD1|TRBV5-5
ASSFHLDREAF
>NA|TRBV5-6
ASSFQNQPQH
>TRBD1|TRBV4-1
ASTWTGSYNEQF
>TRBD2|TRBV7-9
ASSPSSGNNEQF
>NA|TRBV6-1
ASSGQGWPQH
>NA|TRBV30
AWSVRGRVETQY
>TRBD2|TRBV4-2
ASSQGGGRLAGGETQY
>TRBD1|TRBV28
ASSPQGAGTDTQY
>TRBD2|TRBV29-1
SVEKGSGSITDTQY
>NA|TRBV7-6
ASSSFGAESPLH
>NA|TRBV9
ASSTSLGVSGYT
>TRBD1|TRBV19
ASTTSRDRGNQPQH
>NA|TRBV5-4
ASSFSGLAKETQY
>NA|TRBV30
AWSAKKAF
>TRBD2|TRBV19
ASSIGRGGLDHNEQF
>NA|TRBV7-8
ASSLSGTWVLGANVLT
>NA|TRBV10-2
ASSERGPNYGYT
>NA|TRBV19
ASSWGDQPQH
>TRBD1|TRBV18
ASSPPSGGANTGELF
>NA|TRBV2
ASGGEKSLPSGSFNEQF
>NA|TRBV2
ASSGQARRQPQH
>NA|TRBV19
ASRKGVTGIYEQY
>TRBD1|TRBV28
ASSLRTGSVGNQPQH
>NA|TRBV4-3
ASSRGTLKQNEQF
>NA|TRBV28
ASSADSYEQY
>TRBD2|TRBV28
ASSLYGGRGYEQY
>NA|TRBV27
ASTSRSEQF
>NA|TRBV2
ASTPWGGNQPQH
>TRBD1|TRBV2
ATGTGGSNEQF
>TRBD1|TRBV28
ASSRTGDGYT